The 6 T cell receptor beta chains given below trace back to one sample, sequenced in a study of OX40 agonist ivuxolimab in advanced cancers. Sequenced by immunoSEQ multiplex PCR; TCRdb stores in-frame clones only, minus some. The sample holds some 35,000 clones, around four fifths seen once. Material: CD4+ or CD8+ T cells sorted from blood, obtained in a trial of the OX40 agonist ivuxolimab. These receptor sequences come from an adult with an advanced solid tumor such as melanoma, head and neck, liver or kidney cancer.

The chain is built from TRBV9 and TRBJ2-3; D is possibly TRBD1 or TRBD2 (6 bases each). Germline-derived CDR1 and CDR2 are SGDLS and YYNGEE. V lost 0 bases and J 7 bases, leaving 15 bases between the germline ends. This CDR3 contains 15 residues. The CDR3 is CASSVVGGGRNTQYF. Here the CDR3 DNA reads TGTGCCAGCAGCGTAGTAGGTGGGGGGCGGAATACGCAGTATTTT.

The rearrangement joins TRBV6-5 to TRBJ2-3; D unresolved. The CDR3 has 15 amino acids. V lost 2 bases to trimming and J lost 2 bases, with 11 bases between them. Per germline, CDR1 MNHEY and CDR2 SVGAGI. This CDR3 is CASSYRPAFTDTQYF. The CDR3 nucleotides are TGTGCCAGCAGTTACAGACCAGCATTCACAGATACGCAGTATTTT.

The chain links TRBV5-4 to TRBJ1-2; TRBD1 agrees at 7 bases. V lost 3 bases and J lost 5; bases outside the gene matches: 7. The CDR3 is 14 residues long. Germline V gene data show CDR1 as SGHNT and CDR2 as YYREEE (reference sequence). The CDR3 sequence is CASSYLGQSYGYTF. DNA of the CDR3: TGTGCCAGCAGCTACTTGGGACAGTCATATGGCTACACCTTC.

The chain combines TRBV12-1 with TRBJ2-7; the table gives TRBD2 as D, unverified against the DNA. TRBV12-1 is tagged as a pseudogene. This CDR3 is built from 15 residues. CDR3 bases: TGTGCCAGCAGACCTACTAGCGGGGGGTCCTACGAGCAGTACTTC. Amino acid sequence: CASRPTSGGSYEQYF.

This clone showed up just once. Within the sample, other DNA sequences also encode this same CDR3. The chain carries TRBV2 and TRBJ2-7; D might be TRBD1 (6 bases). Germline V gene sequence: CDR1 SNHLY, CDR2 FYNNEI. Trimming shortened V by 6 bases and J by 3 bases, and 9 bases separated the two germline ends. The CDR3 runs 12 residues. The CDR3 here is CASSTQGYEQYF. DNA of the CDR3: TGTGCCAGCAGCACACAGGGCTACGAGCAGTACTTC.

The chain is built from TRBV19 and TRBJ2-5, with a possible D match to TRBD2 (5 bases). V lost 8 bases, J lost 2 bases, and 9 bases lay in between. Per the germline V gene, CDR1 is LNHDA and CDR2 is SQIVND (reference sequence). The CDR3 is 12 residues long. Here the CDR3 DNA reads TGTGCCAGTGTAGCGAGACAAGAGACCCAGTACTTC. It codes for CASVARQETQYF.